The rows below give T cell receptor beta chains drawn from one sample of a study of T cells in localized non-small cell lung cancer. Repertoires were generated with immunoSEQ multiplex PCR, while TCRdb's copy carries only in-frame clones and drops some. The sample contains roughly 1,900 clones, 20% to 30% of which appear only once. The specimen comprised normal lung tissue next to the tumor, sampled before any cancer treatment. Receptors were obtained from a woman between 35 and 70 years old with stage II squamous cell lung carcinoma. The CDR3 runs from the conserved cysteine through the conserved F or W. D genes are given only for firm matches. A row's size may be missing; if present it is once, few, many or a size class.

abundance,v_gene,j_gene,d_gene,CDR3aa,CDR3nt
medium-sized,TRBV1,TRBJ2-3,-,CASSQERTGGTDTQYF,TGCGCCAGCAGCCAAGAAAGGACAGGGGGGACAGATACGCAGTATTTT
-,TRBV22-1,TRBJ2-1,-,CASSGRDSYVYNEQFF,TGTGCCAGCAGTGGCCGGGACTCGTATGTTTACAATGAGCAGTTCTTC
-,TRBV18,TRBJ2-2,-,CASSPQRAHAGELFF,TGTGCCAGCTCACCACAGCGTGCACACGCCGGGGAGCTGTTTTTT
-,TRBV9,TRBJ2-7,-,CASSGTEGLLNEQYF,TGTGCCAGCAGCGGTACTGAGGGGCTCCTCAACGAGCAGTACTTC
-,TRBV28,TRBJ2-7,TRBD2,CASSSASGGDGAEQYF,TGTGCCAGCAGTTCGGCTAGCGGGGGGGACGGCGCCGAGCAGTACTTC
-,TRBV29-1,TRBJ2-5,TRBD2,CSVEGTSRETQYF,TGCAGCGTGGAGGGGACTAGCAGAGAGACCCAGTACTTC
medium-sized,TRBV6-8,TRBJ2-7,-,CASRSAEVIDEQYF,TGTGCCAGTCGATCAGCGGAGGTTATCGACGAGCAGTACTTC
-,TRBV6-8,TRBJ1-1,-,CASSIRDGNTEAFF,TGTGCCAGCAGCATCCGGGACGGGAACACTGAAGCTTTCTTT
large,TRBV11-3,TRBJ2-3,TRBD1,CASSPNRGPSDTQYF,TGTGCCAGCAGCCCGAACAGGGGGCCGTCAGATACGCAGTATTTT
-,TRBV11-3,TRBJ1-2,-,CASSLITVGFDGYTF,TGTGCCAGCAGCCTCATTACAGTGGGCTTTGATGGCTACACCTTC
-,TRBV6-8,TRBJ1-1,TRBD1,CASSWNRGHEAFF,TGTGCCAGCAGTTGGAACAGGGGACATGAAGCTTTCTTT
few,TRBV9,TRBJ1-4,TRBD1,CASSLQGGINEKLFF,TGTGCCAGCAGTTTACAGGGGGGAATTAATGAAAAACTGTTTTTT
-,TRBV12-5,TRBJ2-1,-,CASTVYYNEQFF,TGTGCCAGCACCGTATACTACAATGAGCAGTTCTTC
few,TRBV18,TRBJ1-1,-,CASSPRGAGETEAFF,TGTGCCAGCTCACCACGCGGGGCAGGGGAAACTGAAGCTTTCTTT
-,TRBV18,TRBJ1-2,-,CASSPTGGGYGYTF,TGTGCCAGCTCACCAACAGGCGGAGGCTATGGCTACACCTTC
-,TRBV11-3,TRBJ1-5,-,CASSLGSINQPQHF,TGTGCCAGCAGCTTAGGAAGTATCAATCAGCCCCAGCATTTT
-,TRBV6-8,TRBJ1-5,-,CASRGESNQPQHF,TGTGCCAGCAGGGGGGAAAGCAATCAGCCCCAGCATTTT
few,TRBV30,TRBJ1-2,-,CAWSKAGYGAYGYTF,TGTGCCTGGAGTAAGGCAGGGTATGGGGCCTATGGCTACACCTTC
few,TRBV11-3,TRBJ2-7,-,CASSWGGTASFSYEQYF,TGTGCCAGCAGCTGGGGAGGTACAGCTAGCTTCTCCTACGAGCAGTACTTC
-,TRBV28,TRBJ2-3,-,CASSNSWDTQYF,TGTGCCAGCAGTAACTCATGGGATACGCAGTATTTT
-,TRBV18,TRBJ1-3,-,CASSPQISGNTIYF,TGTGCCAGCTCACCACAGATCTCTGGAAACACCATATATTTT
-,TRBV28,TRBJ1-2,TRBD1,CASTWTGQDYGYTF,TGTGCCAGCACCTGGACAGGGCAGGACTATGGCTACACCTTC
-,TRBV29-1,TRBJ2-1,-,CSAAPMYSYNEQFF,TGCAGCGCCGCCCCGATGTACTCCTACAATGAGCAGTTCTTC
-,TRBV30,TRBJ1-3,-,CGGLGHNSGNTIYF,TGTGGGGGTCTGGGACACAACTCTGGAAACACCATATATTTT
once,TRBV12-5,TRBJ2-1,TRBD2,CASGRANEQFF,TGTGCCAGCGGGAGAGCGAATGAGCAGTTCTTC
few,TRBV6-8,TRBJ2-3,-,CASSGRFGTDTQYF,TGTGCCAGCAGCGGGCGGTTTGGCACAGATACGCAGTATTTT
-,TRBV5-1,TRBJ2-1,TRBD1,CASSLDNRGSYNEQFF,TGCGCCAGCAGCTTGGATAACAGGGGTTCCTACAATGAGCAGTTCTTC
few,TRBV7-6,TRBJ2-1,TRBD1,CASSLRGTGNNEQFF,TGTGCCAGCAGCTTGAGAGGGACAGGGAACAATGAGCAGTTCTTC
few,TRBV19,TRBJ2-7,TRBD2,CASNVGGPRSSRQYF,TGTGCCAGTAACGTGGGAGGGCCCCGAAGTTCCCGGCAGTACTTC
medium-sized,TRBV6-8,TRBJ1-1,-,CASSPSQGVDTEAFF,TGTGCCAGCAGTCCCTCACAGGGCGTGGACACTGAAGCTTTCTTT
-,TRBV12-5,TRBJ2-2,-,CASGLAKAGGELFF,TGTGCTAGTGGTTTGGCGAAAGCGGGCGGGGAGCTGTTTTTT
medium-sized,TRBV11-3,TRBJ1-1,-,CASSLEGSVNTEAFF,TGTGCCAGCAGCTTAGAAGGCAGCGTGAACACTGAAGCTTTCTTT
large,TRBV5-1,TRBJ1-1,-,CASSFDGSTNTEAFF,TGCGCCAGCAGCTTCGATGGCAGTACCAACACTGAAGCTTTCTTT
-,TRBV28,TRBJ1-1,-,CASRNGGQAEAFF,TGTGCCAGCAGAAATGGGGGGCAGGCTGAAGCTTTCTTT
large,TRBV6-8,TRBJ1-1,-,CASRGSMNTEAFF,TGTGCCAGCCGGGGGAGTATGAACACTGAAGCTTTCTTT
medium-sized,TRBV9,TRBJ1-1,-,CASSKQAATMNTEAFF,TGTGCCAGCAGCAAGCAGGCCGCCACCATGAACACTGAAGCTTTCTTT
-,TRBV28,TRBJ1-5,-,CASSTTVFNQPQHF,TGTGCCAGCAGCACGACAGTGTTCAATCAGCCCCAGCATTTT
few,TRBV11-3,TRBJ1-4,-,CASSLGRVGTNEKLFF,TGTGCCAGCAGCTTAGGCAGGGTAGGGACTAATGAAAAACTGTTTTTT
few,TRBV19,TRBJ2-3,TRBD2,CASRGRLAGDIDTQYF,TGTGCCAGTAGGGGGCGACTAGCGGGAGACATAGATACGCAGTATTTT
-,TRBV18,TRBJ2-3,TRBD2,CASSRDTSGGTDTQYF,TGTGCCAGCTCACGAGATACTAGCGGAGGCACAGATACGCAGTATTTT
-,TRBV28,TRBJ2-7,TRBD2,CASSPRLAGQGEQYF,TGTGCCAGCAGTCCTAGACTAGCGGGGCAAGGGGAGCAGTACTTC
few,TRBV5-1,TRBJ2-7,-,CASSLVDRGYEQYF,TGCGCCAGCAGCTTGGTGGACCGCGGCTACGAGCAGTACTTC